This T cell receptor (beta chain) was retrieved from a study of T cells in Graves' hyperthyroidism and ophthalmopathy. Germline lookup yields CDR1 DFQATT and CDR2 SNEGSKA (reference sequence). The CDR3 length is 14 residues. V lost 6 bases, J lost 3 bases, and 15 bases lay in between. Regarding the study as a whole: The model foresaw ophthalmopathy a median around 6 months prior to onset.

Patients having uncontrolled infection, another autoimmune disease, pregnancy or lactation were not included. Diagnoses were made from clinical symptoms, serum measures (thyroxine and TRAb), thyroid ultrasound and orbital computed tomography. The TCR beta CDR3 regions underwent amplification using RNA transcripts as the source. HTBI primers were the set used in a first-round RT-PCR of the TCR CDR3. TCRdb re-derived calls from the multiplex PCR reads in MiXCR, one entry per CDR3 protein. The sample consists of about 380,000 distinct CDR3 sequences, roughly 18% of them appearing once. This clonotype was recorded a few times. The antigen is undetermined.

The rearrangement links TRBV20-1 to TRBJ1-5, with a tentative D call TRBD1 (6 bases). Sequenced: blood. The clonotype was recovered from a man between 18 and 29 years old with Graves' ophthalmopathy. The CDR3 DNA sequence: TGCAGTGCCAGACCAGCAGGGGTCAATCAGCCCCAGCATTTT. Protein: CSARPAGVNQPQHF.